This paragraph reports one TCR beta chain. It has no known antigen specificity. There are no base qualities to consult, and no much larger clone falls within one base. Inclusive of the bounding cysteine and phenylalanine, the CDR3 is 14 residues long. This entry keeps only the CDR3 DNA: 42 bases, framed from base 1. V is reduced by 2 bases and J by 0 bases, leaving a spacing of 6 bases between them. The germline V gene sets CDR1 to SGHTA and CDR2 to FQGTGA. The sample comes from a study of cytomegalovirus exposure and HLA in healthy donors (dated by TCRdb to the late 2010s). Study-wide context: According to a later analysis, one platform produced both the 100 to 150 validation repertoires and the 550 to 800 repertoires of the first cohort. The study aimed to test whether signatures of past pathogen exposure could be identified by cataloging public T cell receptors. Besides the first cohort of around 670 subjects, a separate validation cohort made up of 120 different subjects was used. The study combined high-throughput TCR immunosequencing, statistical association of individual TCRs with disease status, and machine learning to predict cytomegalovirus infection status.

What the study reported, not specific to this receptor: A later analysis found that TCRs clustered in the first cohort also tended to co-occur in the roughly 120 validation repertoires, with more than 90% of cluster scores above 0. A total of about 180 TCR beta chains were listed by the study as associated with cytomegalovirus. According to the authors, the approach could potentially be generalized to other disease states and immunological phenotypes. The classifier was reported to diagnose cytomegalovirus status with high specificity and sensitivity in both the original and validation cohorts. A later analysis had no HLA typing for the validation cohort, so co-occurrence there was scored across all 110 or so repertoires. Most TCR sequences were observed very rarely across donors, whereas some public TCRs were present in many individuals. Three of the identified cytomegalovirus-associated TCR beta chains were confirmed in vitro to be specific for cytomegalovirus antigens.

Donors formed part of the validation cohort, which comprised approximately 130 subjects and was distinct from the first cohort of under 850 subjects. Library construction relied on the immunoSEQ multiplex PCR assay. The paper's data handling went like this. A statistical classification framework was developed to diagnose cytomegalovirus status using the catalog of TCR beta chain sequences. TCRdb's version of the immuneACCESS table is confined to in-frame rearrangements and falls short of the full clone set. An unresolved V gene accounts for under half of the shortfall where checked; the remainder is of unknown origin. The D gene and trimming were derived from the DNA, and the V and J assignments and clone size from that table. The table for this sample lists about 110,000 clones; 88% of them were counted only once. The ten largest clones add up to about 2% of the sample.

The sequence was obtained from a woman under 30 in good health and CMV-seronegative. Sequencing input: PBMCs. Recombination connected TRBV7-3 to TRBJ2-3, with the D gene call left open. The CDR3 reads CASSLATSTDTQYF. The DNA is as follows: TGTGCCAGCAGCTTAGCCACTAGCACAGATACGCAGTATTTT.